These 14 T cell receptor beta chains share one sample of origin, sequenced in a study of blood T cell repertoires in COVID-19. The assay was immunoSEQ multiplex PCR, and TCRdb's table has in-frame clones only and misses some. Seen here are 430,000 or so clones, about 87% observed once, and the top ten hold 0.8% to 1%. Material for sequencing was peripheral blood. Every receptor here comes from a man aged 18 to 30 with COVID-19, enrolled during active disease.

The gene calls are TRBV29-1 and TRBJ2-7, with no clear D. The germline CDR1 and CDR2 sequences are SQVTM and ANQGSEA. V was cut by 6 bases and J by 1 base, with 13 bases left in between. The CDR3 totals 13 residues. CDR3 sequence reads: CSVLSTHSYEQYF. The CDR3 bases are TGCAGCGTACTCTCGACACATTCCTACGAGCAGTACTTC.

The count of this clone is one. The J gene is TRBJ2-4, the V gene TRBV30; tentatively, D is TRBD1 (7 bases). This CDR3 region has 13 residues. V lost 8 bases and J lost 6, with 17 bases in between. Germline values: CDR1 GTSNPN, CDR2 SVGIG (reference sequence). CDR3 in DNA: TGTGCCGTTATCATCCAGGGGGGAAACATTCAGTACTTC. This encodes CAVIIQGGNIQYF. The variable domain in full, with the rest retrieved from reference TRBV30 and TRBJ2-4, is SQTIHQWPATLVQPVGSPLSLECTVEGTSNPNLYWYRQAAGRGLQLLFYSVGIGQISSEVPQNLSASRPQDRQFILSSKKLLLSDSGFYLCAVIIQGGNIQYFGAGTRLSVL.

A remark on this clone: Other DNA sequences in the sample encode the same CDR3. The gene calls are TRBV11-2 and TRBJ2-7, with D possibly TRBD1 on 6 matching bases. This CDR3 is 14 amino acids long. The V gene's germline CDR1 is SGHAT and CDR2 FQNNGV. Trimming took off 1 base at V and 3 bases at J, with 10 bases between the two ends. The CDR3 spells CASSLVRGSYEQYF. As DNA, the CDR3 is TGTGCCAGCAGCTTAGTCAGGGGAAGCTACGAGCAGTACTTC.

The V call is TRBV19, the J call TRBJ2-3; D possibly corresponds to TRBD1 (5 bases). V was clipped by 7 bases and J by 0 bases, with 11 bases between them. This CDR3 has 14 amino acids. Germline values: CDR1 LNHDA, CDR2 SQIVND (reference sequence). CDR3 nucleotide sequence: TGTGCCAGTAAATCGACAGCGAGCACAGATACGCAGTATTTT. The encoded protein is CASKSTASTDTQYF.

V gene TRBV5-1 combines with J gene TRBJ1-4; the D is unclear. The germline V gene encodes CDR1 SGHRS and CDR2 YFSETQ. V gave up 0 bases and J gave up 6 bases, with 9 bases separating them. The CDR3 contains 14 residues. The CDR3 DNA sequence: TGCGCCAGCAGCTTGGACATTTCCCATGAAAAACTGTTTTTT. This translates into CASSLDISHEKLFF.

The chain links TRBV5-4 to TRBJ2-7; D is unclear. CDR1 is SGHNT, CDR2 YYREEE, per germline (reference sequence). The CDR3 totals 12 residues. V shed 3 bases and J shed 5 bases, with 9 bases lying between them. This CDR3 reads CASSYRSHEQYF. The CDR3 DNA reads TGTGCCAGCAGCTACCGGTCCCACGAGCAGTACTTC.

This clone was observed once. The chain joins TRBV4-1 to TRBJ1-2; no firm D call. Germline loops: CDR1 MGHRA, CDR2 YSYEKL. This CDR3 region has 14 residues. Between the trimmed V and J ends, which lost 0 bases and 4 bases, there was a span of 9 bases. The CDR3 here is CASSQDSRSYGYTF. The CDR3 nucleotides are TGCGCCAGCAGCCAAGATTCCAGGTCCTATGGCTACACCTTC.

The CDR3 spells CASRATSATTDTQYF. The CDR3 coding sequence is TGTGCCAGCAGAGCCACTAGCGCGACCACAGATACGCAGTATTTT. This sequence joins TRBV2 and TRBJ2-3; TRBD2 matches 7 bases. Germline-derived CDR1 and CDR2 are SNHLY and FYNNEI. The CDR3 extends over 15 amino acids. V gave up 6 bases and J gave up 2 bases; unmatched junction bases: 8.

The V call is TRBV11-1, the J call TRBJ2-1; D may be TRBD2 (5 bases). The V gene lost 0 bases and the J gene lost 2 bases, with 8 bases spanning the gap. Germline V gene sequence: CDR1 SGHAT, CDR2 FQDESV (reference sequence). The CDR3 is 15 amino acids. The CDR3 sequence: CASSLAGSAYNEQFF. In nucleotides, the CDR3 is TGTGCCAGCAGCTTAGCAGGGAGTGCCTACAATGAGCAGTTCTTC.

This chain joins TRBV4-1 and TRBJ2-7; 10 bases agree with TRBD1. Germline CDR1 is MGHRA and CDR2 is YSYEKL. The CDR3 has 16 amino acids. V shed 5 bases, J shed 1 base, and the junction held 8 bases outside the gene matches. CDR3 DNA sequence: TGCGCCAGCAGCTACGCAGGACAGGGGGTTTCCTACGAGCAGTACTTC. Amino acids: CASSYAGQGVSYEQYF.

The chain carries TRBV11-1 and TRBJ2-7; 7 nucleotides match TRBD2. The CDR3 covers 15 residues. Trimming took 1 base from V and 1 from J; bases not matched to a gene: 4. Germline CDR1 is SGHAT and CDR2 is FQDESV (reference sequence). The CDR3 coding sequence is TGTGCCAGCAGCTTAGGGTGGCGGGGGTCCTACGAGCAGTACTTC. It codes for CASSLGWRGSYEQYF.

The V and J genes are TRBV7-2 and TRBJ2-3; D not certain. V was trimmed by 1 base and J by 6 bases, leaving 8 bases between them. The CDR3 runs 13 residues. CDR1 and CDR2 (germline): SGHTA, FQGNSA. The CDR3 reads CASSLENSDTQYF. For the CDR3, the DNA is TGTGCCAGCAGCTTAGAGAACTCCGATACGCAGTATTTT.

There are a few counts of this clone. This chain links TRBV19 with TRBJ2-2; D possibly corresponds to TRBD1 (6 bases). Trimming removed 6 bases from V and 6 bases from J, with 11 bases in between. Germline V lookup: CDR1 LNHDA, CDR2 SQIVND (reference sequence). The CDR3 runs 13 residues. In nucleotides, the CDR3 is TGTGCCAGTAGAATACAGGGCCCCGGGGAGCTGTTTTTT. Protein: CASRIQGPGELFF.

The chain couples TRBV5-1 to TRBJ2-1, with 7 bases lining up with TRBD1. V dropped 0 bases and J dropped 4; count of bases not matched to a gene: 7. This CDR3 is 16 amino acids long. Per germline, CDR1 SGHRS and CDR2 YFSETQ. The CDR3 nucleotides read TGCGCCAGCAGCTTGGTCCCGGGACAGATATACAATGAGCAGTTCTTC. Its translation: CASSLVPGQIYNEQFF.